This TCR beta chain was profiled in a study of shared clonotypes between healthy human individuals. It was CD45RO-negative cells, positively selected for CCR7, that made up naive CD8 cells, with terminally differentiated effector memory CD45RA+ cells excluded. Caucasian adults residing in Nashville, Tennessee made up all the donors. J gave up 6 bases and V 0 bases, and 8 bases lay outside the gene matches. This CDR3 has 17 residues. CDR1 is KGHSH, CDR2 LQKENI, per germline. The DNA input per sorted-subset replicate PCR was around 200 ng, corresponding to roughly 31,000 T cell genomes. Generated by immunoSEQ multiplex PCR, the TCRdb table keeps only in-frame clones and is missing some. The data hold about 750,000 clones, with about 91% observed a single time.

Input material: naive CD8+ T cells sorted from blood. The receptor was isolated from a man aged 25 to 45 in good health. The chain couples TRBV18 to TRBJ2-1; 10 bases agree with TRBD2. The CDR3 sequence: CASSPPHLAGVFNEQFF. The CDR3 DNA is TGTGCCAGCTCACCACCCCATCTAGCGGGAGTATTCAATGAGCAGTTCTTC. Using reference TRBV18 and TRBJ2-1 for the parts outside the CDR3, the full variable domain is NAGVMQNPRHLVRRRGQEARLRCSPMKGHSHVYWYRQLPEEGLKFMVYLQKENIIDESGMPKERFSAEFPKEGPSILRIQQVVRGDSAAYFCASSPPHLAGVFNEQFFGPGTRLTVL.